This TCR beta chain was sequenced during a study of shared clonotypes between healthy human individuals. Assay runs were performed at deep level. Using immunoSEQ multiplex PCR, the repertoire was profiled, and TCRdb retains in-frame clones only, with some absent. Of hundreds of thousands of clones in the sample, around 78% are singletons; the top ten hold 10% to 15%. The CDR3 contains 15 residues. V shed 5 bases and J 4 bases; nucleotides not matched to a gene: 10. Per germline, CDR1 SGDLS and CDR2 YYNGEE. The sequencing sample was made of PBMCs. The chain couples TRBV9 to TRBJ2-3; TRBD1 matches 7 bases. This TCR was recovered from a middle-aged woman in good health. Some clones in this sample may be carry-over from other donors' samples. The CDR3 sequence is CASSAQGSGADTQYF. The CDR3 nucleotides are TGTGCCAGCAGTGCACAGGGGTCGGGCGCAGATACGCAGTATTTT.